The rows below give T cell receptor beta chains drawn from one sample of a study of blood T cell repertoires in COVID-19. Using immunoSEQ multiplex PCR, the repertoire was profiled, and TCRdb retains in-frame clones only, with some absent. The sample lists about 140,000 clones; under 90% were seen once. Material: peripheral blood. The receptors shown here come from a woman aged 55-69 years with active or convalescent COVID-19. Both conserved end residues are part of each CDR3. The D gene is left open where the match is weak. Not all rows give a size; the values are once, few, many and, for expanded clones, a class.

size	V	D	J	DNA	CDR3
many	TRBV7-8	.	TRBJ1-1	TGTGCCAGCAGCTTCGTTAGGGGTAATACTGAAGCTTTCTTT	CASSFVRGNTEAFF
.	TRBV12-3/TRBV12-4	.	TRBJ1-3	TGTGCCAGCACCCCGGAGCTAGGAAACACCATATATTTT	CASTPELGNTIYF
.	TRBV4-1	.	TRBJ2-5	TGCGCCAGCAGCCAAGAACCGATCGGGGTCAGGCGGACGGAGACCCAGTACTTC	CASSQEPIGVRRTETQYF
.	TRBV5-5	.	TRBJ2-2	TGTGCCAGCAGGGCGGACATGAACACCGGGGAGCTGTTTTTT	CASRADMNTGELFF
.	TRBV5-5	TRBD1	TRBJ1-6	TGTGCCAGCAGCTTACGGGACAGTTCCTATAATTCACCCCTCCACTTT	CASSLRDSSYNSPLHF
.	TRBV23-1	.	TRBJ2-7	TGCGCCAGCAGTCAACCCCAGGTTCGTTGGAGGTTTAGCTACGAGCAGTACTTC	CASSQPQVRWRFSYEQYF
once	TRBV4-2	TRBD1	TRBJ1-2	TGTGCCAGCAGCCAGGAAGGGACAGAAAACTATGGCTACACCTTC	CASSQEGTENYGYTF
.	TRBV7-9	.	TRBJ1-1	TGTGCCAGCAGCTTAGGACAGGCCAAGGGCACTGAAGCTTTCTTT	CASSLGQAKGTEAFF
.	TRBV4-2	TRBD2	TRBJ2-5	TGTGCCAGCAGCCAAGGGACTAGCGGACAAGAGACCCAGTACTTC	CASSQGTSGQETQYF
.	TRBV18	.	TRBJ1-1	TGTGCCAGCTCACCAACGATCGACAGGGAAGCTTTCTTT	CASSPTIDREAFF
once	TRBV11-2	.	TRBJ2-7	TGTGCCAGCAGCCCCGAAGGTCCTAGGCCCTACGAGCAGTACTTC	CASSPEGPRPYEQYF
.	TRBV19	.	TRBJ1-5	TGTGCCAGTAGTATAGGAAGGAACAGAAATCAGCCCCAGCATTTT	CASSIGRNRNQPQHF
.	TRBV10-3	TRBD1	TRBJ2-1	TGTGCCACCGGACAGGGCGATATACGCAATGAGCAGTTCTTC	CATGQGDIRNEQFF
.	TRBV7-9	.	TRBJ2-7	TGTGCCAGCAGCTTAGGGGGAAGGACAGACGCCTACGAGCAGTACTTC	CASSLGGRTDAYEQYF
few	TRBV27	.	TRBJ1-2	TGTGCCAGCAGTTTACGGCCAGGAATTCATAACTATGGCTACACCTTC	CASSLRPGIHNYGYTF
.	TRBV2	.	TRBJ1-5	TGTGCCAGCGGAAGGGGCACCAGGGACAATCAGCCCCAGCATTTT	CASGRGTRDNQPQHF
.	TRBV27	.	TRBJ2-3	TGTGCCAGCAGTTTTAGGCGGACAGATACGCAGTATTTT	CASSFRRTDTQYF
once	TRBV5-1	TRBD2	TRBJ2-1	TGCGCCAGCAGCTTGTTTTATCCGGCTAGCGGGAGAGTGGATGAGCAGTTCTTC	CASSLFYPASGRVDEQFF
.	TRBV30	.	TRBJ1-6	TGTGCCTGGACCCGGGAGGGATTGAATTCACCCCTCCACTTT	CAWTREGLNSPLHF
.	TRBV27	TRBD1	TRBJ1-1	TGTGCCAGCAGTTTTACGACAGGGGAGTTCGCTGAAGCTTTCTTT	CASSFTTGEFAEAFF
.	TRBV27	TRBD2	TRBJ2-7	TGTGCCAGCACCCAACTAGCGGGAGGCTCCTACGAGCAGTACTTC	CASTQLAGGSYEQYF
.	TRBV3-1/TRBV3-2	TRBD2	TRBJ2-5	TGTGCCAGCAGAAGGAGCGGGGGGGCCCGGGAGACCCAGTACTTC	CASRRSGGARETQYF
few	TRBV7-2	.	TRBJ1-2	TGTGCCAGCAGCCCTCCGGCGGGGGCCGTGTCTAGCTACACCTTC	CASSPPAGAVSSYTF
.	TRBV7-9	.	TRBJ2-5	TGTGCCAGCAGCTTCCCAAAGGGGACTCGCCAAGAGACCCAGTACTTC	CASSFPKGTRQETQYF
.	TRBV19	.	TRBJ1-2	TGTGCCAGTAGTATAGATGCGGGAGCTCCGTCCGGCTACACCTTC	CASSIDAGAPSGYTF
.	TRBV5-4	TRBD2	TRBJ2-3	TGTGCCAGCAGCTTGGCCTTCAGCGGGAGGCTGGATACGCAGTATTTT	CASSLAFSGRLDTQYF
.	TRBV7-9	TRBD2	TRBJ2-3	TGTGCCAGCAGCCGCCCGAGCGGGGGGGCGACAGATACGCAGTATTTT	CASSRPSGGATDTQYF
once	TRBV28	TRBD2	TRBJ2-7	TGTGCCAGTCGACTGGCGATAGCGGGAGGGGCCTACGAGCAGTACTTC	CASRLAIAGGAYEQYF
.	TRBV24-1	.	TRBJ2-1	TGTGCCACCAGTGATCGGACCCGGGAGAGCTCCTACAATGAGCAGTTCTTC	CATSDRTRESSYNEQFF
.	TRBV19	TRBD2	TRBJ2-1	TGTGCCAGTAGTACTGGGACTAGCGGGGGGCTCGAGCAGTTCTTC	CASSTGTSGGLEQFF
.	TRBV6-1	.	TRBJ2-1	TGTGCCAGCAGTGAAGAACCTGGAGGCTACAATGAGCAGTTCTTC	CASSEEPGGYNEQFF
.	TRBV6-5	.	TRBJ1-2	TGTGCCAGCAGTTACTCAGGCAGGGGTAACTATGGCTACACCTTC	CASSYSGRGNYGYTF
few	TRBV7-2	.	TRBJ2-2	TGTGCCAGCAGTTCGGGTTCCCGTACCGGGGAGCTGTTTTTT	CASSSGSRTGELFF
.	TRBV7-2	.	TRBJ1-5	TGTGCCAGCAGCTTAAGGGGCCCGTCTAGCAATCAGCCCCAGCATTTT	CASSLRGPSSNQPQHF
.	TRBV27	TRBD2	TRBJ2-1	TGTGCCAGCACACCCGGGACTAGCGGTTACAATGAGCAGTTCTTC	CASTPGTSGYNEQFF
.	TRBV18	.	TRBJ1-1	TGTGCCAGCTCACCTCGGACAACGAACACTGAAGCTTTCTTT	CASSPRTTNTEAFF
once	TRBV25-1	.	TRBJ2-7	TGTGCCAGCAGTGTCTCGAGAGAGCAGTACTTC	CASSVSREQYF
.	TRBV3-1/TRBV3-2	.	TRBJ1-1	TGTGCCAGCAGCCAGGACGGGATATTGAACACTGAAGCTTTCTTT	CASSQDGILNTEAFF
.	TRBV14	TRBD1	TRBJ2-3	TGTGCCAGCAGCCAGAGGCGACAGGGGGGCTCGACAGATACGCAGTATTTT	CASSQRRQGGSTDTQYF
.	TRBV5-4	.	TRBJ2-7	TGTGCCAGCAGCTTCGGGGTGGCCTACGAGCAGTACTTC	CASSFGVAYEQYF
.	TRBV6-5	.	TRBJ2-6	TGTGCCAGCAGTTGGGACAACTCTGGGGCCAACGTCCTGACTTTC	CASSWDNSGANVLTF
.	TRBV10-3	.	TRBJ1-5	TGTGCCATCAGTGAAAGCCAGGGAAATCAGCCCCAGCATTTT	CAISESQGNQPQHF
.	TRBV5-1	TRBD2	TRBJ2-1	TGCGCCAGCAGCTTGGAAGCGGGGACCTACAATGAGCAGTTCTTC	CASSLEAGTYNEQFF
.	TRBV9	.	TRBJ1-2	TGTGCCAGCAGCGCCGGACTGAGCTATGGCTACACCTTC	CASSAGLSYGYTF
.	TRBV6-6	TRBD1	TRBJ1-2	TGTGCCAGCAGTTCTCCGGGACAGGGGCGAGGCTACACCTTC	CASSSPGQGRGYTF
.	TRBV6-2/TRBV6-3	.	TRBJ1-1	TGTGCCAGCAGTTACCGGGGTTTCGGGGGGACTGAAGCTTTCTTT	CASSYRGFGGTEAFF
.	TRBV6-2/TRBV6-3	TRBD2	TRBJ2-1	TGTGCCAGCAGTTACGGGACTAGCGGGAGGTTATTCTACAATGAGCAGTTCTTC	CASSYGTSGRLFYNEQFF
.	TRBV4-1	TRBD2	TRBJ2-2	TGCGCCAGCAGCCAAGTCTTAGCGGGGGGGCGGAACACCGGGGAGCTGTTTTTT	CASSQVLAGGRNTGELFF
once	TRBV6-5	TRBD1	TRBJ1-1	TGTGCCACCTCCTACGGGACAGCAAACACTGAAGCTTTCTTT	CATSYGTANTEAFF
.	TRBV6-2/TRBV6-3	.	TRBJ1-6	TGTGCCAGCAGTCCCCAGGGCCAAAATTCACCCCTCCACTTT	CASSPQGQNSPLHF
.	TRBV5-8	.	TRBJ1-1	TGTGCCAGCAGCTTACGTTTAGGGCAGGGCAACACTGAAGCTTTCTTT	CASSLRLGQGNTEAFF
.	TRBV28	.	TRBJ1-6	TGTGCCAGCAGTTTCCAACTAAATTCACCCCTCCACTTT	CASSFQLNSPLHF